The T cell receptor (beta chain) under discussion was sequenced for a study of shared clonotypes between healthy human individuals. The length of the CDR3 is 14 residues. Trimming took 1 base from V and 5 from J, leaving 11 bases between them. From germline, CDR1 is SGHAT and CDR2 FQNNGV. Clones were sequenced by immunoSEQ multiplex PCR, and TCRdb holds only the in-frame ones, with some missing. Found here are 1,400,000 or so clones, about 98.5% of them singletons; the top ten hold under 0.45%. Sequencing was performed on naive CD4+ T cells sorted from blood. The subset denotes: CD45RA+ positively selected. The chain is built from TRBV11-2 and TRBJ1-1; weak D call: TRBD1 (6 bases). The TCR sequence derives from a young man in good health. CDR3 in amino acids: CASSLAGVRTEAFF. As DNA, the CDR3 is TGTGCCAGCAGCTTAGCAGGGGTAAGGACTGAAGCTTTCTTT.